This T cell receptor (beta chain) was documented in a study of cytomegalovirus exposure and HLA in healthy donors. Trimming cost V 5 bases and J 0 bases; bases outside gene matches: 13. The CDR3 spans 18 residues. CDR1 and CDR2 from the germline V gene are SGHVS and FQNEAQ. The PCR contained 60 Vbeta and 13 Jbeta primers. Clones were sequenced by immunoSEQ multiplex PCR, and TCRdb holds only the in-frame ones, with some missing. In all, the sample yields about 200,000 clones. The specimen sequenced was PBMCs. This TCR derives from a boy between 5 and 17 years old in good health and CMV-seronegative. The gene calls are TRBV7-8 and TRBJ1-1; TRBD1 aligns across 9 bases. The CDR3, as DNA: TGTGCCAGCAGCCCTGACAGGGGGGCAATCCTAATGAACACTGAAGCTTTCTTT. Translation: CASSPDRGAILMNTEAFF.